These 2 T cell receptor beta chains were all obtained from the same sample, sequenced in a study of T cells in Graves' hyperthyroidism and ophthalmopathy. Amplification yielded TCR beta CDR3 regions, with RNA transcripts as the source. HTBI primers were employed in a first-round RT-PCR of the TCR CDR3. One entry per CDR3 protein results from TCRdb running MiXCR on the multiplex PCR reads. The sample holds 700,000 or so distinct CDR3 sequences, about 16% seen once. Specimen: blood. The origin of the receptors is a man younger than 35 with Graves' hyperthyroidism.

The rearrangement uses TRBV6-6 and TRBJ1-4; D not resolved. V gave up 0 bases and J gave up 8 bases, with 10 bases separating them. Germline CDR1 and CDR2: MNHNY and SVGAGI (reference sequence). This CDR3 has 14 residues. Written as DNA, the CDR3 is TGTGCCAGCAGTTACTCCGGGGATGGGGAAAAACTGTTTTTT. It yields the protein CASSYSGDGEKLFF.

The chain uses TRBV20-1 and TRBJ2-7; 8 bases match TRBD1. CDR1 DFQATT and CDR2 SNEGSKA come from the germline V gene (reference sequence). The ends lost 7 bases at V and 1 base at J; junction bases unmatched: 9. The CDR3 is made up of 14 amino acids. DNA of the CDR3: TGCAGTGTCATCCGGGACAGGCCGTCCTACGAGCAGTACTTC. It is translated as CSVIRDRPSYEQYF.